This is a list of T cell receptor beta chains from one sample in a study of T cell responses to AZD1222 COVID-19 vaccine. Profiling relied on immunoSEQ multiplex PCR, and the TCRdb table lists in-frame clones only, not all of them. Counted here are 130,000 to 150,000 clones, roughly 90% occurring once; the ten biggest clones make up 1.5% to 2%. Sample: peripheral blood, taken 28 days after the second AZD1222 dose. Receptors originate from an adult who received the AZD1222 COVID-19 vaccine. Both conserved end residues are part of each CDR3. The D gene is left open where the match is weak. Only some rows state a clone size, as once, few, many or a class for expanded clones.

d_gene: TRBD2; j_gene: TRBJ2-7; abundance: .; v_gene: TRBV4-1; CDR3aa: CASSQDGGGRASPYEQYF; CDR3nt: TGCGCCAGCAGCCAAGATGGAGGCGGGAGGGCCTCTCCCTACGAGCAGTACTTC
d_gene: .; j_gene: TRBJ1-2; abundance: .; v_gene: TRBV7-9; CDR3aa: CASSYYPGARGYGYTF; CDR3nt: TGTGCCAGCAGCTATTATCCGGGAGCCAGGGGCTATGGCTACACCTTC
d_gene: TRBD1; j_gene: TRBJ1-2; abundance: .; v_gene: TRBV5-1; CDR3aa: CASSPGQGPYGYTF; CDR3nt: TGCGCCAGCAGCCCCGGACAGGGTCCCTATGGCTACACCTTC
d_gene: TRBD1; j_gene: TRBJ1-5; abundance: .; v_gene: TRBV28; CDR3aa: CAGNSRTGDSNQPQHF; CDR3nt: TGTGCCGGAAACAGTAGGACAGGGGATAGCAATCAGCCCCAGCATTTT
d_gene: .; j_gene: TRBJ1-1; abundance: .; v_gene: TRBV7-9; CDR3aa: CASSLGVLFLDTEAFF; CDR3nt: TGTGCCAGCAGCTTAGGGGTCCTCTTCCTGGACACTGAAGCTTTCTTT
d_gene: TRBD1; j_gene: TRBJ2-1; abundance: .; v_gene: TRBV11-3; CDR3aa: CASSLEGQGAHNEQFF; CDR3nt: TGTGCCAGCAGCTTAGAGGGACAGGGGGCCCACAATGAGCAGTTCTTC
d_gene: TRBD1; j_gene: TRBJ2-7; abundance: .; v_gene: TRBV28; CDR3aa: CASSSLSTGTYEQYF; CDR3nt: TGTGCCAGCAGTTCCCTCTCGACAGGGACCTACGAGCAGTACTTC
d_gene: TRBD2; j_gene: TRBJ2-3; abundance: .; v_gene: TRBV11-3; CDR3aa: CASSLDSGRSGTQYF; CDR3nt: TGTGCCAGCAGCTTAGATAGCGGGAGATCCGGTACGCAGTATTTT
d_gene: TRBD2; j_gene: TRBJ2-1; abundance: .; v_gene: TRBV18; CDR3aa: CASSPPLFAGGLNEQFF; CDR3nt: TGTGCCAGCTCACCACCCTTGTTTGCGGGAGGGCTGAATGAGCAGTTCTTC
d_gene: TRBD2; j_gene: TRBJ2-3; abundance: once; v_gene: TRBV27; CDR3aa: CASSFRGGLYTDTQYF; CDR3nt: TGTGCCAGCAGTTTTCGGGGGGGGCTATACACAGATACGCAGTATTTT
d_gene: TRBD2; j_gene: TRBJ2-7; abundance: .; v_gene: TRBV7-2; CDR3aa: CASSLGPRAGGTETYEQYF; CDR3nt: TGTGCCAGCAGCTTAGGCCCTCGAGCGGGAGGGACGGAGACCTACGAGCAGTACTTC
d_gene: .; j_gene: TRBJ1-5; abundance: .; v_gene: TRBV19; CDR3aa: CATQGENQPQHF; CDR3nt: TGTGCCACCCAAGGGGAAAATCAGCCCCAGCATTTT
d_gene: .; j_gene: TRBJ1-4; abundance: once; v_gene: TRBV15; CDR3aa: CATSRDPGTATNEKLFF; CDR3nt: TGTGCCACCAGCAGAGATCCAGGGACGGCGACTAATGAAAAACTGTTTTTT
d_gene: TRBD2; j_gene: TRBJ2-3; abundance: .; v_gene: TRBV5-1; CDR3aa: CASTPTSGRGTDTQYF; CDR3nt: TGCGCCAGCACTCCTACTAGCGGGAGAGGGACAGATACGCAGTATTTT
d_gene: .; j_gene: TRBJ2-5; abundance: .; v_gene: TRBV11-3; CDR3aa: CASTPGGWGAQETQYF; CDR3nt: TGTGCCAGCACCCCAGGGGGGTGGGGGGCTCAGGAGACCCAGTACTTC
d_gene: .; j_gene: TRBJ1-5; abundance: .; v_gene: TRBV7-8; CDR3aa: CASSLAGGQPQHF; CDR3nt: TGTGCCAGCAGCTTAGCAGGGGGTCAGCCCCAGCATTTT
d_gene: .; j_gene: TRBJ2-3; abundance: .; v_gene: TRBV7-9; CDR3aa: CASSLARSTDTQYF; CDR3nt: TGTGCCAGCAGCTTAGCCAGAAGCACAGATACGCAGTATTTT
d_gene: .; j_gene: TRBJ2-3; abundance: .; v_gene: TRBV7-3; CDR3aa: CASSLTSIGTDTQYF; CDR3nt: TGTGCCAGCAGCTTAACCTCCATTGGTACAGATACGCAGTATTTT
d_gene: .; j_gene: TRBJ1-2; abundance: .; v_gene: TRBV11-3; CDR3aa: CASSLALFQTVLGYTF; CDR3nt: TGTGCCAGCAGCTTAGCTTTATTCCAAACAGTCCTTGGCTACACCTTC
d_gene: .; j_gene: TRBJ1-4; abundance: once; v_gene: TRBV9; CDR3aa: CASSVGEGVIEKLFF; CDR3nt: TGTGCCAGCAGCGTAGGGGAAGGGGTTATAGAAAAACTGTTTTTT
d_gene: TRBD1; j_gene: TRBJ1-1; abundance: .; v_gene: TRBV15; CDR3aa: CATSPPGQGIGNTEAFF; CDR3nt: TGTGCCACCAGCCCCCCGGGACAGGGGATCGGGAACACTGAAGCTTTCTTT
d_gene: .; j_gene: TRBJ1-5; abundance: few; v_gene: TRBV21-1; CDR3aa: CASSKTSTGGGQPQHF; CDR3nt: TGTGCCAGCAGCAAAACCTCCACAGGGGGCGGTCAGCCCCAGCATTTT
d_gene: TRBD2; j_gene: TRBJ2-7; abundance: few; v_gene: TRBV6-6; CDR3aa: CASSYLAGATYEQYF; CDR3nt: TGTGCCAGCAGTTACTTGGCGGGAGCCACCTACGAGCAGTACTTC
d_gene: .; j_gene: TRBJ2-1; abundance: .; v_gene: TRBV9; CDR3aa: CASSRRRSGEQFF; CDR3nt: TGTGCCAGCAGCCGTCGAAGGAGTGGTGAGCAGTTCTTC
d_gene: .; j_gene: TRBJ2-7; abundance: .; v_gene: TRBV28; CDR3aa: CASSLRREVYEQYF; CDR3nt: TGTGCCAGCAGTTTACGGAGGGAGGTCTACGAGCAGTACTTC
d_gene: .; j_gene: TRBJ2-1; abundance: .; v_gene: TRBV2; CDR3aa: CASSEAMGAKFF; CDR3nt: TGTGCCAGCAGTGAAGCAATGGGGGCAAAGTTCTTC
d_gene: .; j_gene: TRBJ1-6; abundance: .; v_gene: TRBV27; CDR3aa: CASSLKRGFGSYNSPLHF; CDR3nt: TGTGCCAGCAGTTTAAAGAGGGGGTTCGGCTCCTATAATTCACCCCTCCACTTT
d_gene: .; j_gene: TRBJ1-5; abundance: .; v_gene: TRBV25-1; CDR3aa: CASSDRGGQPQHF; CDR3nt: TGTGCCAGCAGTGACAGGGGAGGCCAGCCCCAGCATTTT
d_gene: TRBD1; j_gene: TRBJ1-4; abundance: .; v_gene: TRBV7-2; CDR3aa: CASSLTGTGGEKLFF; CDR3nt: TGTGCCAGCAGCTTAACCGGGACAGGGGGAGAAAAACTGTTTTTT
d_gene: .; j_gene: TRBJ1-2; abundance: few; v_gene: TRBV12-3/TRBV12-4; CDR3aa: CASSLAGYGYTF; CDR3nt: TGTGCCAGCAGTTTAGCCGGGTATGGCTACACCTTC
d_gene: .; j_gene: TRBJ2-7; abundance: .; v_gene: TRBV28; CDR3aa: CASSQGSGEQYF; CDR3nt: TGTGCCAGCAGCCAGGGGTCGGGCGAGCAGTACTTC
d_gene: .; j_gene: TRBJ1-1; abundance: .; v_gene: TRBV11-2; CDR3aa: CASSLGTEAFF; CDR3nt: TGTGCCAGCAGCTTAGGCACTGAAGCTTTCTTT
d_gene: .; j_gene: TRBJ1-2; abundance: .; v_gene: TRBV24-1; CDR3aa: CATSDTDEYGYTF; CDR3nt: TGTGCCACCAGTGATACTGATGAATATGGCTACACCTTC
d_gene: .; j_gene: TRBJ2-1; abundance: .; v_gene: TRBV27; CDR3aa: CASSLSKYNEQFF; CDR3nt: TGTGCCAGCAGTTTATCGAAGTACAATGAGCAGTTCTTC
d_gene: TRBD2; j_gene: TRBJ2-5; abundance: .; v_gene: TRBV7-6; CDR3aa: CASSLGLAGAETQYF; CDR3nt: TGTGCCAGCAGCTTAGGACTAGCGGGAGCAGAGACCCAGTACTTC
d_gene: .; j_gene: TRBJ2-4; abundance: .; v_gene: TRBV18; CDR3aa: CASSPTSGDLIAKNIQYF; CDR3nt: TGTGCCAGCTCACCTACTTCAGGGGACCTTATAGCCAAAAACATTCAGTACTTC
d_gene: .; j_gene: TRBJ2-1; abundance: .; v_gene: TRBV2; CDR3aa: CASKGTSSYNEQFF; CDR3nt: TGTGCCAGCAAGGGCACGAGCTCCTACAATGAGCAGTTCTTC
d_gene: TRBD1; j_gene: TRBJ2-3; abundance: once; v_gene: TRBV7-9; CDR3aa: CASSSINSRDSHTDTQYF; CDR3nt: TGTGCCAGCAGCTCAATTAATTCCCGGGACAGTCACACAGATACGCAGTATTTT
d_gene: TRBD1; j_gene: TRBJ2-7; abundance: .; v_gene: TRBV5-6; CDR3aa: CASSLGRDRSYEQYF; CDR3nt: TGTGCCAGCAGCTTGGGCCGGGACAGATCTTACGAGCAGTACTTC
d_gene: TRBD2; j_gene: TRBJ2-1; abundance: .; v_gene: TRBV11-3; CDR3aa: CASSLRSAGGLNEQFF; CDR3nt: TGTGCCAGCAGCTTAAGGTCGGCGGGAGGCCTTAATGAGCAGTTCTTC
d_gene: TRBD1; j_gene: TRBJ1-2; abundance: few; v_gene: TRBV5-4; CDR3aa: CASSSETGNGYTF; CDR3nt: TGTGCCAGCAGCTCCGAGACAGGGAATGGCTACACCTTC